This passage covers 28 T cell receptor beta chains from one sample sequenced in a study of human CD8 memory T cell subsets. UMI-labeled 5' RACE yielded the TCR beta libraries. TCRdb reanalyzed the 5' RACE reads and collapses them to one entry per CDR3 protein, without DNA. This table holds 6,500 to 9,000 distinct CDR3 sequences. Input material: CD8+ T cells from PBMCs. The receptors derive from a human donor in good health.

This rearrangement joins TRBV19 to TRBJ2-1; as DNA is missing, the TRBD1 call by TCRdb cannot be tested. The CDR3 covers 13 residues. Per germline, CDR1 LNHDA and CDR2 SQIVND (reference sequence). The CDR3 is CASSIVPSNEQFF.

Frequency places this clonotype as medium-sized (0.01 to 0.1%). CDR3: CASSERGAGQPQHF. V is TRBV6-1 and J is TRBJ1-5; TCRdb designates TRBD1, a call that cannot be tested without DNA. The length of the CDR3 is 14 residues. Per germline, CDR1 MNHNS and CDR2 SASEGT.

The chain recombines TRBV4-2 with TRBJ2-1; TCRdb lists TRBD2, though no DNA is available to test this call. CDR3 size: 14 residues. Germline loops: CDR1 LGHNA, CDR2 YNFKEQ. CDR3 region: CASSPLAGINEQFF.

The rearrangement uses TRBV7-2 and TRBJ2-1; TCRdb's D gene call, TRBD2, goes unchecked for lack of DNA. This CDR3 contains 13 residues. Germline CDR1 and CDR2: SGHTA and FQGNSA. This CDR3 is CASSSPPGGEQFF.

The chain carries TRBV7-9 and TRBJ1-1; the D gene TCRdb calls, TRBD1, cannot be checked with no DNA. Per germline, CDR1 SEHNR and CDR2 FQNEAQ (reference sequence). This CDR3 has 13 residues. The CDR3 loop is CASSLGGDTEAFF.

This chain connects TRBV9 to TRBJ2-7. The CDR3 sequence is 12 residues long. Germline V gene sequence: CDR1 SGDLS, CDR2 YYNGEE. The CDR3 region is CASSSWTSEQYF.

This sequence joins TRBV6-1 and TRBJ2-7; without DNA, the TCRdb call of TRBD2 cannot be checked. The CDR3 totals 15 residues. Looked up from germline, CDR1 is MNHNS and CDR2 is SASEGT. This CDR3 reads CASSEAGGLSYEQYF.

This chain joins TRBV5-1 and TRBJ2-2. The CDR3 totals 11 residues. Germline values: CDR1 SGHRS, CDR2 YFSETQ. CDR3 amino acids: CASKDTGELFF. The full variable domain, in which reference TRBV5-1 and TRBJ2-2 provide the parts outside the CDR3, is KAGVTQTPRYLIKTRGQQVTLSCSPISGHRSVSWYQQTPGQGLQFLFEYFSETQRNKGNFPGRFSGRQFSNSRSEMNVSTLELGDSALYLCASKDTGELFFGEGSRLTVL.

The rearrangement joins TRBV9 to TRBJ2-1; absent DNA, TCRdb's TRBD1 call cannot be checked. This CDR3 has 15 residues. CDR1 SGDLS and CDR2 YYNGEE come from the germline V gene. The CDR3 reads CASSVSGAGWNEQFF.

The chain employs TRBV7-9 and TRBJ2-5; without DNA, the TCRdb call of TRBD2 cannot be checked. This CDR3 has 15 amino acids. Germline V lookup: CDR1 SEHNR, CDR2 FQNEAQ (reference sequence). CDR3 protein: CASSPPAGGRWTQYF.

This CDR3 is CASSLSEFETQYF. The chain links TRBV7-3 to TRBJ2-5. CDR3 length: 13 amino acids. The germline CDR1 and CDR2 sequences are SGHTA and FQGTGA.

The chain links TRBV28 to TRBJ1-5; the D gene TCRdb calls, TRBD1, cannot be checked with no DNA. Looked up from germline, CDR1 is MDHEN and CDR2 is SYDVKM. CDR3 length: 17 residues. This chain's CDR3 is CASSLTPQGSGNQPQHF.

The chain has TRBV6-5 and TRBJ1-6; TCRdb's D gene call, TRBD1, goes unchecked for lack of DNA. In germline, CDR1 is MNHEY, CDR2 SVGAGI. The CDR3 spans 14 residues. CDR3 amino acids: CASSTDRGNSPLHF.

The chain combines TRBV28 with TRBJ2-3; there is no DNA to check the TCRdb D call of TRBD2. The CDR3 has 16 residues. In germline, CDR1 is MDHEN, CDR2 SYDVKM. The CDR3 here is CASSPLGLADTDTQYF.

V usage is TRBV27 and J usage is TRBJ2-1; TCRdb gives TRBD1 as the D gene, but with no DNA this cannot be confirmed. Germline values: CDR1 MNHEY, CDR2 SMNVEV (reference sequence). The CDR3 has 14 residues. The CDR3 here is CASSLLSSYNEQFF.

This sequence joins TRBV20-1 and TRBJ1-1; TCRdb's D call of TRBD1 is untestable without DNA. Germline-derived CDR1 and CDR2 are DFQATT and SNEGSKA (reference sequence). The CDR3 has 13 residues. This chain's CDR3 is CSARPNTGQEAFF.

The V call is TRBV11-3, the J call TRBJ2-1; TCRdb indicates TRBD2, and absent DNA this call remains unverified. The length of the CDR3 is 13 residues. CDR1 and CDR2 from the germline V gene are SGHNT and YENEEA. The CDR3 loop reads CASSPRTSGEQFF.

This clonotype ranks as medium-sized in terms of frequency. The chain uses TRBV7-9 and TRBJ1-4; TCRdb designates TRBD1, a call that cannot be tested without DNA. The CDR3 length is 15 residues. From germline, CDR1 is SEHNR and CDR2 FQNEAQ (reference sequence). CDR3 amino acids: CASSSDSLFAEKLFF. Full variable domain (rest looked up from reference TRBV7-9 and TRBJ1-4): DTGVSQNPRHKITKRGQNVTFRCDPISEHNRLYWYRQTLGQGPEFLTYFQNEAQLEKSRLLSDRFSAERPKGSFSTLEIQRTEQGDSAMYLCASSSDSLFAEKLFFGSGTQLSVL.

The chain carries TRBV20-1 and TRBJ2-7; the TRBD1 assignment by TCRdb is unverifiable without DNA. The CDR3 runs to 14 residues. The germline V gene encodes CDR1 DFQATT and CDR2 SNEGSKA (reference sequence). This CDR3 reads CSATDRDRGHEQYF.

V gene TRBV20-1 combines with J gene TRBJ2-3; TCRdb's D call, TRBD2, is unchecked because there is no DNA. Germline V lookup: CDR1 DFQATT, CDR2 SNEGSKA (reference sequence). The CDR3 runs to 17 residues. The CDR3 region is CSARGPMTSGKADTQYF.

The V and J genes are TRBV6-5 and TRBJ2-1; absent DNA, TCRdb's TRBD2 call cannot be checked. Germline V gives CDR1 MNHEY, CDR2 SVGAGI. This CDR3 region has 13 residues. This CDR3 reads CASSYPSSVEQFF.

This chain links TRBV5-1 with TRBJ2-1. The CDR3 spans 14 residues. Germline V lookup: CDR1 SGHRS, CDR2 YFSETQ. Here the CDR3 reads CASSSGAQTNEQFF.

The V and J genes are TRBV12-3 or TRBV12-4 and TRBJ1-2; TCRdb's D call of TRBD1 is untestable without DNA. This CDR3 has 13 residues. This CDR3 reads CASSSGTVYGYTF.

The chain links TRBV28 to TRBJ2-1; lacking DNA, the TRBD2 call made by TCRdb goes unchecked. This CDR3 has 14 amino acids. Germline V gene data show CDR1 as MDHEN and CDR2 as SYDVKM. This CDR3 reads CASAEDYSYNEQFF.

The chain joins TRBV5-1 to TRBJ2-7; the TRBD2 assignment by TCRdb is unverifiable without DNA. CDR3 length equals 14 residues. The V gene's germline CDR1 is SGHRS and CDR2 YFSETQ. This CDR3 is CAMFMWEGRDEQYF.

The rearrangement links TRBV28 to TRBJ2-5; TCRdb outputs TRBD2, but without DNA this stays unchecked. The germline V gene has CDR1 MDHEN and CDR2 SYDVKM. This CDR3 is built from 15 residues. The chain's CDR3 is CASSLARRERETQYF.

V gene TRBV7-8 combines with J gene TRBJ2-3; with no DNA, the TCRdb D assignment of TRBD2 cannot be verified. This CDR3 has 16 residues. Looked up from germline, CDR1 is SGHVS and CDR2 is FQNEAQ. This CDR3 is CASSSWTSGSSDTQYF.

Measured by frequency, this clonotype is medium-sized. The genes are TRBV28 and TRBJ2-4; no DNA is available, so the TRBD1 call from TCRdb remains unchecked. The V gene's germline CDR1 is MDHEN and CDR2 SYDVKM. The CDR3 consists of 17 residues. The CDR3 here is CASSLGRLGTVQNIQYF.